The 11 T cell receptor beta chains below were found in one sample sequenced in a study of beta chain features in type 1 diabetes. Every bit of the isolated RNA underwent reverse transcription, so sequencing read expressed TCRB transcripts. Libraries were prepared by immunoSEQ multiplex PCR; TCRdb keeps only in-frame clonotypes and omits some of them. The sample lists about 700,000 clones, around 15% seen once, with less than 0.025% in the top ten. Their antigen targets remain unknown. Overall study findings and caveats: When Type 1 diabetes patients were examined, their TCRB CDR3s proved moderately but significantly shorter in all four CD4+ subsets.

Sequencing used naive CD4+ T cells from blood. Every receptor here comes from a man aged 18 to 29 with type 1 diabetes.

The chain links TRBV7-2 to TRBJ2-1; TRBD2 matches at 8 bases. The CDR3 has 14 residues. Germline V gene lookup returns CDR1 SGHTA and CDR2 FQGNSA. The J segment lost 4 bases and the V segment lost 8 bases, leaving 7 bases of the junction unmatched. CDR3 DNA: TGTGCCAGCCGGGGGGGACTACCATACAATGAGCAGTTCTTC. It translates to CASRGGLPYNEQFF.

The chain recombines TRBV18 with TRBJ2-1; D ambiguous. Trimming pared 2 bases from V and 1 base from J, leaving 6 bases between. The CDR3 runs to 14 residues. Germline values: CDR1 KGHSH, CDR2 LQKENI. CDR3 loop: CASSPYGSYNEQFF. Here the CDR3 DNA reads TGTGCCAGCTCACCATACGGATCCTACAATGAGCAGTTCTTC.

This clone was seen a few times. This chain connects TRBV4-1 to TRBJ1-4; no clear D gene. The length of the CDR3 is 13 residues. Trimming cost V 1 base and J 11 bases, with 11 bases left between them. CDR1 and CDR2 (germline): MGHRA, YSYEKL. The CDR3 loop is CASSQGNSPKLFF. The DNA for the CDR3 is TGCGCCAGCAGCCAAGGTAACAGCCCGAAACTGTTTTTT.

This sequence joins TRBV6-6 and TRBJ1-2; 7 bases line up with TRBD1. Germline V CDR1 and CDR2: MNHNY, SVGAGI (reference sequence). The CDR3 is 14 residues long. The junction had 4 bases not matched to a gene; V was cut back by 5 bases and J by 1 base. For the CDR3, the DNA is TGTGCCAGCAGTCGGGACAGTCTTAACTATGGCTACACCTTC. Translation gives CASSRDSLNYGYTF.

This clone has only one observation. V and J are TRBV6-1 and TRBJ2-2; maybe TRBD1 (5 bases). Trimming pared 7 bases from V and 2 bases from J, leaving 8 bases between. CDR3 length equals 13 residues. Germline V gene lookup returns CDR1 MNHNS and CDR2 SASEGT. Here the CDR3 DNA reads TGTGCCAGCACACAGGCAAACACCGGGGAGCTGTTTTTT. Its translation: CASTQANTGELFF.

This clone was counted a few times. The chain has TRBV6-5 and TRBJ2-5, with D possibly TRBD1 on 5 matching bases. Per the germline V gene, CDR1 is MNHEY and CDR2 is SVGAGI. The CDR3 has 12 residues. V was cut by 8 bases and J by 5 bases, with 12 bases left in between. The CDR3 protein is CASGRAGETQYF. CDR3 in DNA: TGTGCCAGCGGCAGGGCCGGGGAGACCCAGTACTTC.

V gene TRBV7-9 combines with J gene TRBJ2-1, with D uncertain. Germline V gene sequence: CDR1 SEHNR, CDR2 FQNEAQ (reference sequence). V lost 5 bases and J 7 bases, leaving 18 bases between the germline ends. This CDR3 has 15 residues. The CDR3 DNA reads TGTGCCAGCAGCCGGACGGACGGACCCAGGAATGAGCAGTTCTTC. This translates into CASSRTDGPRNEQFF.

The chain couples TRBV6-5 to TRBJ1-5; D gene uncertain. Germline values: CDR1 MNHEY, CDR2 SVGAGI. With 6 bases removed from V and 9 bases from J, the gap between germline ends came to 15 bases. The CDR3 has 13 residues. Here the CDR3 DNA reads TGTGCCAGCAGCTCCCAGCCATGGGGGCCCCAGCATTTT. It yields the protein CASSSQPWGPQHF.

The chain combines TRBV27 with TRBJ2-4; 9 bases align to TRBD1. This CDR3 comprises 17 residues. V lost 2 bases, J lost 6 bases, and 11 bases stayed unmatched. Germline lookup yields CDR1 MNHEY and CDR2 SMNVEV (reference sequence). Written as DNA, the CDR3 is TGTGCCAGCAGTTTAAGCCCCAGACAGGGGGAATTAAACATTCAGTACTTC. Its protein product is CASSLSPRQGELNIQYF.

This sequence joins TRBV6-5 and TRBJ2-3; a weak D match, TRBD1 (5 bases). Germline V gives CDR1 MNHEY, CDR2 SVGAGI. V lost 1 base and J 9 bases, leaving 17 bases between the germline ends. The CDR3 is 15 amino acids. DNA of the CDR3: TGTGCCAGCAGTTACTTATCGACAGACCCAGTGACGCAGTATTTT. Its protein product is CASSYLSTDPVTQYF.

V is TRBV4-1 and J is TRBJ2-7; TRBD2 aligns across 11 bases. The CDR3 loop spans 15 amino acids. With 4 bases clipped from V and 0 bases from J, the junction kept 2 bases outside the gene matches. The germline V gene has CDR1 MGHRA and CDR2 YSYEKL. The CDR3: CASSRLAGSSYEQYF. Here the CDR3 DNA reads TGCGCCAGCAGCCGACTAGCGGGGAGCTCCTACGAGCAGTACTTC.